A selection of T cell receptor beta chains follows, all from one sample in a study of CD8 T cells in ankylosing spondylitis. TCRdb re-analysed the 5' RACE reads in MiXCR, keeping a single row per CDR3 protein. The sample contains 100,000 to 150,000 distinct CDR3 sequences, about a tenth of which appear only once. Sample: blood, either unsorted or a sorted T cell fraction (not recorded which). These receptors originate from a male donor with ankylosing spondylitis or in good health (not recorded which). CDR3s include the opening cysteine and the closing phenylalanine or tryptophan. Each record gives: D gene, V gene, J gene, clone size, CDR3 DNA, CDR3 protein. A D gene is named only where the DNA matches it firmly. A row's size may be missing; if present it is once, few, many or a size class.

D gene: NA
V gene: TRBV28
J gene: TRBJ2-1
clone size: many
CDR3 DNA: TGTGCCAGCAGCTCTCCCGGGCATGATGAGCAGTTCTTC
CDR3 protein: CASSSPGHDEQFF

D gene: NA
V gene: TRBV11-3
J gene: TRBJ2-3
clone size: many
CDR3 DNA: TGTGCCAGCAGCCAGGACTATCTTAGCACAGATACGCAGTATTTT
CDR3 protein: CASSQDYLSTDTQYF

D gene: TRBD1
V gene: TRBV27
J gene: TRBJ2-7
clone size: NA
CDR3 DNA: TGTTTTAGATCCGGGACAGGGGGTGGCTACTACGAGCAGTACTTC
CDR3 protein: CFRSGTGGGYYEQYF

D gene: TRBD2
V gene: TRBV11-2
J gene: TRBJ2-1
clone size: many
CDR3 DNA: TGTGCCAGCAGCTTGAGGCCTAGCGGGTCGGGGGGTGAGCAGTTCTTC
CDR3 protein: CASSLRPSGSGGEQFF

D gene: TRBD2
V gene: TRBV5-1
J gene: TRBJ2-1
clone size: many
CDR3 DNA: TGCGCCAGCAGCTGGGGACTAGCGGGAGTAGGCGAGCAGTTCTTC
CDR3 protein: CASSWGLAGVGEQFF

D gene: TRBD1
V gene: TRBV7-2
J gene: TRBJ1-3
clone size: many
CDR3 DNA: TGTGCCAGCAGCTCCCAGGGGGCTCGGGGAAACACCATATATTTT
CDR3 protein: CASSSQGARGNTIYF

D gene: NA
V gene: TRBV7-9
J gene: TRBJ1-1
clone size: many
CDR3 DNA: TGTGCCAGCAGCTTAGCGACCCCAGCGACTGAAGCTTTCTTT
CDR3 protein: CASSLATPATEAFF

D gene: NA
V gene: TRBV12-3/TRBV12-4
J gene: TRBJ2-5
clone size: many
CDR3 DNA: TGTGCCAGCAGTTTAGCTGGCGTAGCTCAAGAGACCCAGTACTTC
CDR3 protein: CASSLAGVAQETQYF

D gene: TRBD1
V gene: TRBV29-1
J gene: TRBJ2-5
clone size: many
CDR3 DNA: TGCAGCGTTGACGCAGGGGGCTTAGAGACCCAGTACTTC
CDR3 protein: CSVDAGGLETQYF

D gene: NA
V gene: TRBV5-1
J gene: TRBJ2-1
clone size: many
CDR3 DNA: TGCGCCAGCAGCTTGGGCCAGTCTCCCCGGGAGTACAATGAGCAGTTCTTC
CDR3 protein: CASSLGQSPREYNEQFF

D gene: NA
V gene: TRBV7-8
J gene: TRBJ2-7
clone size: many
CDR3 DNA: TGTGCCAGCAGCTTAGTCGAGGGGAGCTCCTACGAGCAGTACTTC
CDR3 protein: CASSLVEGSSYEQYF

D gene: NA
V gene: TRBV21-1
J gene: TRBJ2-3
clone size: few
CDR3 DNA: TGTGCCAGCAGCAAAAAAATGGCGGGGCGGCCGAATACGCAGTATTTT
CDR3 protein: CASSKKMAGRPNTQYF

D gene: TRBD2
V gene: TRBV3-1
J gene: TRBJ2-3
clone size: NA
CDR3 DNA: TGTGCCAGCAGCCGGTTAGCGGGAAAAACCACAGATACGCAGTATTTT
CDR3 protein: CASSRLAGKTTDTQYF

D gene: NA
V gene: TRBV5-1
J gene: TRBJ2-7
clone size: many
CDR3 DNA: TGCGCCAGCAGCTTGGCCACCGGGACAAACTACGAGGAGCAGTACTTC
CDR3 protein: CASSLATGTNYEEQYF

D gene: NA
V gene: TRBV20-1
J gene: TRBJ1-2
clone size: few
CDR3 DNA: TGCAGTGCTAGATCCCAGATCTCTAACTATGGCTACACCTTC
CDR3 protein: CSARSQISNYGYTF

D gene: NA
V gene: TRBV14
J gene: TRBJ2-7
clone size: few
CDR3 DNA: TGTGCCAGCAGCCAAGGGGGGAGGATCTACGAGCAGTACTTC
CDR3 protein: CASSQGGRIYEQYF

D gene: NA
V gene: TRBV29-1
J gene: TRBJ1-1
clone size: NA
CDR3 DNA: TGCAGCGTTGGTATGGCCCTGAACACTGAAGCTTTCTTT
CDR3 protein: CSVGMALNTEAFF

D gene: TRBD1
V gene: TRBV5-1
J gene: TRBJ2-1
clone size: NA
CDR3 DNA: TGCGCCAGCAGCCCCCACCGGGACAGGGAAGGAGAGCAGTTCTTC
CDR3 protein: CASSPHRDREGEQFF

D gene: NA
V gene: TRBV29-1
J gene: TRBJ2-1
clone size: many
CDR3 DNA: TGCAGCGTTGGGGAACTAGCCTACAATGAGCAGTTCTTC
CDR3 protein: CSVGELAYNEQFF

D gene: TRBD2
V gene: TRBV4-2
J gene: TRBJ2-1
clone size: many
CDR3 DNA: TGTGCCAGCAGCCAAGTAGACGGACTAGCGGGATACAATGAGCAGTTCTTC
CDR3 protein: CASSQVDGLAGYNEQFF

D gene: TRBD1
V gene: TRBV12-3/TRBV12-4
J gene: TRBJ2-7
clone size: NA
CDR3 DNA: TGTGCCAGCAGTCCCGCGGGGACAGGGGGCTACGAGCAGTACTTC
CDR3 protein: CASSPAGTGGYEQYF

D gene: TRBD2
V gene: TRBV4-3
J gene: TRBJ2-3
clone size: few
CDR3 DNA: TGCGCCAGCAGCCAAGAACCTAGCGGGTTCCCTAGCACAGATACGCAGTATTTT
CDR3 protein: CASSQEPSGFPSTDTQYF

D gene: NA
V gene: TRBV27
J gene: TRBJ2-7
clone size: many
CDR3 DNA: TGTGCCAGCAGTTCCCGGGGAGGTACGACCTACGAGCAGTACTTC
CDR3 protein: CASSSRGGTTYEQYF

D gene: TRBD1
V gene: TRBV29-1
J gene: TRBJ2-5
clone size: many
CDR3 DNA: TGCAGCGTGGCCCGGACAGGAGAAGAGACCCAGTACTTC
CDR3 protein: CSVARTGEETQYF

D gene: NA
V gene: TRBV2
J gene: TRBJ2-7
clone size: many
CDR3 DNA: TGTGCCAGCAGTGAAAAGGGGACCGGCGAGCAGTACTTC
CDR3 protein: CASSEKGTGEQYF

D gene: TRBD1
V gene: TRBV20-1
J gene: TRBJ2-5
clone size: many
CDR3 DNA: TGCAGTGCCCCCGGGACAGTAGGCGTATTGGAGACCCAGTACTTC
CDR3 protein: CSAPGTVGVLETQYF

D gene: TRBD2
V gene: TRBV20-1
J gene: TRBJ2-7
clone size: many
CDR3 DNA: TGCAGTGCCACGCGGGTTAACTCAGCGGGAGTTAGATACGAGCAGTACTTC
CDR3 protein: CSATRVNSAGVRYEQYF

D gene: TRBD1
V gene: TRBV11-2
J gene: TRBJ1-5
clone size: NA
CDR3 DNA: TGTGCCAGCAGCTCGGACAGGGATCAGCCCCAGCATTTT
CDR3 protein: CASSSDRDQPQHF

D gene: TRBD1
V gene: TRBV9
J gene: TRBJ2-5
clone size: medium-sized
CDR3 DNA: TGTGCCAGCAGCCCGAATTATAGGACAGGGATCGGAGAGACCCAGTACTTC
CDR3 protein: CASSPNYRTGIGETQYF

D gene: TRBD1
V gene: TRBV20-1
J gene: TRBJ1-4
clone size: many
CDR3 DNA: TGCAGTGCCAGGGCCGGGACAGGGGGAGGTAATGAAAAACTGTTTTTT
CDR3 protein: CSARAGTGGGNEKLFF

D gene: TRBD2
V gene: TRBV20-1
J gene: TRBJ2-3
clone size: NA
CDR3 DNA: TGCAGTGCTAGGAGGGCTAGCGGGGAGGATACGCAGTATTTT
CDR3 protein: CSARRASGEDTQYF

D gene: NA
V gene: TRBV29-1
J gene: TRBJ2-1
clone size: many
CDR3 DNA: TGCAGCGTTCTCCTGGGGAGCTCCTACAATGAGCAGTTCTTC
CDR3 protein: CSVLLGSSYNEQFF

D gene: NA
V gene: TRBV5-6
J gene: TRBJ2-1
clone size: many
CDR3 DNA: TGTGCCAGCAGCTTGGTACGGAATGAGCAGTTCTTC
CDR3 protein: CASSLVRNEQFF

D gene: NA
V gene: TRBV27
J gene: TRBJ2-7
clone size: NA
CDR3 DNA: TGTGCCAGCAGCGTTGCCCTAGGGCCCTACGAGCAGTACTTC
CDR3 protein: CASSVALGPYEQYF

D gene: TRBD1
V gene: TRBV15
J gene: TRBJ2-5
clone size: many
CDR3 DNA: TGTGCCACCAGCACGGGACAGGGATTGGTTGAGACCCAGTACTTC
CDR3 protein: CATSTGQGLVETQYF

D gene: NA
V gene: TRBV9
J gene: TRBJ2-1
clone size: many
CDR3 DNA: TGTGCCAGCAGCGTAACCGGGACTCCAACGCGCAATGAGCAGTTCTTC
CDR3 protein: CASSVTGTPTRNEQFF

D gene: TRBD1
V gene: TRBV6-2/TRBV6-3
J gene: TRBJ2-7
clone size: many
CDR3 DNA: TGTGCCACCTCACGAGGGACAGACACCTACGAGCAGTACTTC
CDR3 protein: CATSRGTDTYEQYF

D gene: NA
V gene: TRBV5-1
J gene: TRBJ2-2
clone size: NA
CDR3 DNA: TGCGCCAGCAGCCCAGGACTGTTTACGAACACCGGGGAGCTGTTTTTT
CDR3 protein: CASSPGLFTNTGELFF

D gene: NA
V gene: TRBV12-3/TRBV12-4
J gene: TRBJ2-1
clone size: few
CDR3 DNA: TGTGCCAGCAGTTGGACACGCACCAATGAGCAGTTCTTC
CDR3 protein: CASSWTRTNEQFF

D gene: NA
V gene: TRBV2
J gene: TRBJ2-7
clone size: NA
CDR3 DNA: TGTGCCAGCAGTGTGGGGGGCTACGAGCAGTACTTC
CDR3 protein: CASSVGGYEQYF

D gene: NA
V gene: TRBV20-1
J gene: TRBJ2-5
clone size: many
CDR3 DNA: TGCAGTGCTAGCCCAGGACAGTTCGGGGAGACCCAGTACTTC
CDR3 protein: CSASPGQFGETQYF

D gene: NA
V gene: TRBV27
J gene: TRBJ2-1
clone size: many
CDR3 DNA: TGTGCCAGCAGTTATAAGGTTGATAGCTCCTACAATGAGCAGTTCTTC
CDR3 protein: CASSYKVDSSYNEQFF

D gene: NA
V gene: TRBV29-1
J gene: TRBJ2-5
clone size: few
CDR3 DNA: TGCAGCGTCGACAACCAAGAGACCCAGTACTTC
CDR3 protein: CSVDNQETQYF

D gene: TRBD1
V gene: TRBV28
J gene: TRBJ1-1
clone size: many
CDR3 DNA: TGTGCCAGCAGTTTCGAACAGGGGGCTAGCACTGAAGCTTTCTTT
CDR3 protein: CASSFEQGASTEAFF

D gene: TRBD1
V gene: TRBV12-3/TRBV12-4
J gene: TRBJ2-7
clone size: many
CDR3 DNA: TGTGCCAGCAGTGGCGGTACAGGGGCAGCCTACGAGCAGTACTTC
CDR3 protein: CASSGGTGAAYEQYF

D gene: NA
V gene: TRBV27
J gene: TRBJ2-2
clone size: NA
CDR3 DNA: TGTGCCAGCAGTTTATGGGACTACACCGGGGAGCTGTTTTTT
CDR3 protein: CASSLWDYTGELFF

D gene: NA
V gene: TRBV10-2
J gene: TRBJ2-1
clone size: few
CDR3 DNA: TGCGCCAGCACCACAAGTGGGGGCTACAATGAGCAGTTCTTC
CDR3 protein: CASTTSGGYNEQFF

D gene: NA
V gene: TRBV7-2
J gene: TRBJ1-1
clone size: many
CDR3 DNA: TGTGCCAGCAGCTTAGGGCAGAACACTGAAGCTTTCTTT
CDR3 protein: CASSLGQNTEAFF

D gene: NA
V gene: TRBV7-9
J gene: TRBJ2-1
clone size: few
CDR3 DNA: TGTGCCAGCAGCCCAGGCGGCGCGTGGAGCGGCTACAATGAGCAGTTCTTC
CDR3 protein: CASSPGGAWSGYNEQFF

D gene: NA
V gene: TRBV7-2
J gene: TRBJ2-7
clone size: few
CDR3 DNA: TGTGCCAGCAGCTTTTCCCCTGTAAGCTCCTACGAGCAGTACTTC
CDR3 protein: CASSFSPVSSYEQYF

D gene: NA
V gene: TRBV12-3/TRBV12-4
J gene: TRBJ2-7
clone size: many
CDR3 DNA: TGTGCCAGCAGTTTTGGCGGGACCGACTACGAGCAGTACTTC
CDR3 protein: CASSFGGTDYEQYF

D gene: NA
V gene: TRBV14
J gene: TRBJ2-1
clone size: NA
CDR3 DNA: TGTGCCAGCAGCCAAGAACTGAGAATCTCCTACAATGAGCAGTTCTTC
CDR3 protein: CASSQELRISYNEQFF

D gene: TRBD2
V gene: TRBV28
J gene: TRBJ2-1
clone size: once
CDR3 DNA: TGTGCCAGCAGTTCCTTTAGCGGGAGGTCCTACAATGAGCAGTTCTTC
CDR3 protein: CASSSFSGRSYNEQFF

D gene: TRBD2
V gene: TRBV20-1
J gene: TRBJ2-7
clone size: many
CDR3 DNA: TGCAGTGCTAGTACTTGGACAGACACTAGCGGGACCTACGAGCAGTACTTC
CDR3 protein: CSASTWTDTSGTYEQYF